This section outlines one T cell receptor beta chain sequence together with its context. Looked up from germline, CDR1 is SGHTA and CDR2 is FQGNSA. The V gene end was trimmed by 3 bases and the J gene end by 11 bases; junction bases not matched to a gene: 6. The CDR3 totals 13 residues. This sample is part of a study of cytomegalovirus exposure and HLA in healthy donors. Vbeta (60) and Jbeta (13) primers were used in the PCR. Libraries were prepared by immunoSEQ multiplex PCR; TCRdb keeps only in-frame clonotypes and omits some of them. The data hold under 200,000 clones, with approximately 86% observed a single time.

The receptor was derived from a woman in her 30s in good health and CMV-seronegative. The chain employs TRBV7-2 and TRBJ2-1, with 8 bases identical to TRBD2. Specimen: PBMCs. The CDR3 coding sequence is TGTGCCAGCAGCTTGGTAGCGGGGTTTCAGCAGTTCTTC. It yields the protein CASSLVAGFQQFF.